The 13 T cell receptor beta chains presented below share a single source sample, sequenced in a study of shared clonotypes between healthy human individuals (dated by TCRdb to 2020 to 2022). Library generation was performed with the immunoSEQ multiplex PCR assay. As stored in TCRdb, this immuneACCESS dataset retains in-frame rearrangements with V and J assigned. A fraction of the clones does not appear; measured against another copy, unresolved V genes explain less than half of the discrepancy, and the remainder lacks a known reason. For this sample the table gives around 510,000 clones, of which around 96% were detected only once. The ten top clones hold about 0.059% of the sample. Source material: naive CD4+ T cells sorted from blood. Explained via the paper, the cell subset or site label denotes: CD45RA+ positively selected. These receptors were obtained from a woman aged 25 to 39 in good health.

This clone was seen a single time. The chain couples TRBV6-1 to TRBJ1-4; D is ambiguous. V was pared by 2 bases and J by 4 bases, with 17 bases between. CDR1 is MNHNS and CDR2 is SASEGT in the germline V gene. The CDR3 runs 17 residues. Here the CDR3 reads CASSESRLEGLNEKLFF. Written as DNA, the CDR3 is TGTGCCAGCAGTGAATCAAGGCTAGAAGGACTTAATGAAAAACTGTTTTTT.

The chain is built from TRBV5-1 and TRBJ1-1; D is unresolved. The germline V gene encodes CDR1 SGHRS and CDR2 YFSETQ. The length of the CDR3 is 14 residues. V was clipped by 4 bases and J by 0 bases, with 10 bases between them. CDR3 sequence (DNA): TGCGCCAGCAGCCGGCGGGAGGTGAACACTGAAGCTTTCTTT. It yields the protein CASSRREVNTEAFF.

The rearrangement links TRBV5-1 to TRBJ2-7; D possibly corresponds to TRBD1 (5 bases). Germline V gene sequence: CDR1 SGHRS, CDR2 YFSETQ. The V and J ends lost 2 bases and 4 bases respectively, with 16 bases between them. This CDR3 spans 15 amino acids. CDR3 sequence: CASSLGDPDIYEQYF. CDR3 DNA: TGCGCCAGCAGCTTAGGGGATCCCGATATATACGAGCAGTACTTC. Looking up the rest from reference TRBV5-1 and TRBJ2-7 gives the full variable domain: KAGVTQTPRYLIKTRGQQVTLSCSPISGHRSVSWYQQTPGQGLQFLFEYFSETQRNKGNFPGRFSGRQFSNSRSEMNVSTLELGDSALYLCASSLGDPDIYEQYFGPGTRLTVT.

The J gene is TRBJ1-6, the V gene TRBV25-1, with D perhaps TRBD1 (6 bases). V lost 2 bases and J 8 bases, leaving 16 bases between the germline ends. CDR3 length: 16 amino acids. The germline CDR1 and CDR2 sequences are MGHDK and SYGVNS. The CDR3 region has the DNA TGTGCCAGCAGTGAAGCCTCGGGGGCATGGGATTCACCCCTCCACTTT. Its protein product is CASSEASGAWDSPLHF.

The chain joins TRBV12-1 to TRBJ2-7. TRBV12-1 represents a pseudogene. The CDR3 runs 12 residues. CDR3 bases: TGTGCCAGCAGCCACCCCTGGATCGAGCAGTACTTC. It specifies CASSHPWIEQYF.

The rearrangement links TRBV7-9 to TRBJ2-1; D unclear. Germline assignment: CDR1 SEHNR and CDR2 FQNEAQ (reference sequence). The CDR3 is made up of 15 amino acids. V lost 4 bases to trimming and J lost 1 base, with 11 bases between them. DNA of the CDR3: TGTGCCAGCAGCTCCATACTCCGTTCCTACAATGAGCAGTTCTTC. It codes for CASSSILRSYNEQFF.

The genes are TRBV10-3 and TRBJ1-3; 7 bases map to TRBD1. CDR1 ENHRY and CDR2 SYGVKD come from the germline V gene. The V gene end was trimmed by 3 bases and the J gene end by 0 bases; junction bases not matched to a gene: 11. CDR3 length equals 18 residues. DNA of the CDR3: TGTGCCATCAGTGACTTTTCCACAGGGGCTAGCTCTGGAAACACCATATATTTT. It specifies CAISDFSTGASSGNTIYF.

The chain combines TRBV5-1 with TRBJ1-2; unclear D gene. CDR3 length equals 15 residues. Trimming stripped 5 bases from V and 8 bases from J, with 22 bases between. Germline CDR1 and CDR2: SGHRS and YFSETQ. The CDR3 DNA sequence: TGCGCCAGCAGTCATCCCCTCGGACGCAAGGACGGCTACACCTTC. Protein sequence: CASSHPLGRKDGYTF.

This chain joins TRBV15 and TRBJ2-7; D is ambiguous. CDR3 length equals 13 residues. The V end lost 3 bases, the J end lost 5 bases, and 11 bases lay between the germline ends. Germline CDR1 LNHNV, CDR2 YYDKDF (reference sequence). CDR3 in DNA: TGTGCCACCAGCAGCCGTCTCTTGGACGAGCAGTACTTC. It codes for CATSSRLLDEQYF.

This sequence joins TRBV5-4 and TRBJ2-7; unclear D gene. This CDR3 spans 14 amino acids. Germline V gene lookup returns CDR1 SGHNT and CDR2 YYREEE (reference sequence). V shed 0 bases and J shed 3 bases, with 10 bases lying between them. The CDR3 DNA is TGTGCCAGCAGCTTGGGTAGCTCCCACTACGAGCAGTACTTC. Protein product: CASSLGSSHYEQYF.

V usage is TRBV7-9 and J usage is TRBJ2-5, with TRBD2 matching 12 bases. The end of the DNA is better explained by TRBJ2-7, so the J call may be wrong. This CDR3 is 14 amino acids long. CDR1 and CDR2 from the germline V gene are SEHNR and FQNEAQ (reference sequence). CDR3 bases: TGTGCCAGCAGCTTCGGACTAGCGGGGTACGAGCAGTACTTC. This translates into CASSFGLAGYEQYF.

The chain has TRBV10-1 and TRBJ2-7; D remains unclear. Trimming shortened V by 9 bases and J by 1 base, and 1 base separated the two germline ends. This CDR3 is 9 amino acids long. Per the germline V gene, CDR1 is WNHNN and CDR2 is SYGVQD (reference sequence). CDR3 sequence: CASSYEQYF. The CDR3 nucleotides read TGCGCCAGTTCCTACGAGCAGTACTTC.

V is TRBV13 and J is TRBJ1-5, with D tentatively TRBD1 (5 bases). This CDR3 region has 14 residues. CDR1 and CDR2 from the germline V gene are PRHDT and FYEKMQ (reference sequence). Trimming pared 3 bases from V and 7 bases from J, leaving 13 bases between. The CDR3 region has the DNA TGTGCCAGCAGCTTGCCCCCAGGGTTGCAGCCCCAGCATTTT. Translated, it gives CASSLPPGLQPQHF.